This entry features one TCR beta chain sequence. Its antigen is unidentified. Assay: immunoSEQ multiplex PCR; the TCRdb copy retains only in-frame clones and omits some. Of fewer than 150,000 clones in the sample, approximately 92% were seen once. Germline CDR1 is ENHRY and CDR2 is SYGVKD. The CDR3 consists of 14 residues. Trimming removed 8 bases from V and 8 bases from J, with 21 bases in between. This sample is drawn from a study of T cell responses to AZD1222 COVID-19 vaccine. Study outcomes and limitations: Scientists sampled the repertoires only once the peak T cell response had passed.

Sequencing used peripheral blood, obtained 28 days after the second AZD1222 dose. The TCR comes from an adult who received the AZD1222 COVID-19 vaccine. J is TRBJ1-2 and V is TRBV10-3; possible D gene TRBD1, 5 bases. CDR3 DNA: TGTGCCATCGGGGCAGGTTCGGACTTATGGGGCTACACCTTC. Translating gives CAIGAGSDLWGYTF.